The entry below describes one TCR beta chain. This clonotype was counted ten times or more. No cognate antigen has been identified for it. The input lacks base qualities; no much larger clone sits a single base away. This specimen belongs to a study of blood T cells in healthy people across ages (dated by TCRdb to the mid-2010s). Looking at the study overall: In model experiments, roughly one uniquely barcoded TCR beta cDNA molecule per two T cells was captured by template switching. Age-related changes in TCR beta repertoire diversity were measured in the study by deep sequencing normalized with unique cDNA molecular identifiers. The study analyzed two additional independent replicas of 1 million unique cDNA reads from the same blood draw for two donors, one aged 18 to 30 and one aged 80 or older. To avoid experimental bias, donors of different ages were distributed randomly across sequencing lanes. The donors were divided into four age groups: young (average 16 years), middle-aged (around 37), aged (approximately 62) and long-lived (around 80). Paper-wide results and their limitations: Compared with the aged group, the long-lived group had more naive CD4+ T cells, fewer expanded clones and increased TCR diversity, a pattern suggesting age selection. As age increased, observed TCR beta diversity per million T cells dropped in a roughly linear way, and a significant reduction was already evident by age approximately 40. Conclusive comparison of naive and antigen-experienced compartments was prevented by the profiling of bulk unsorted PBMCs. The CMV infection status of donors was not known, potentially confounding age-related changes in expanded clonotypes. Estimates of total diversity from one million sequenced T cells were regarded as lower bounds and underestimates. The percentage of naive T cells measured by flow cytometry correlated strongly with observed TCR beta diversity.

Donors were under 40 systemically healthy Caucasian individuals from Russia aged about 6 to 100 years. Around 10 milliliters of peripheral blood were drawn from each donor into EDTA-treated Vacutainer tubes. PBMCs were isolated by Ficoll-Paque density-gradient centrifugation, with at least 7 million obtained per sample. Total RNA was extracted from PBMCs with Trizol reagent, with at least 6 micrograms obtained per sample. For every donor, an aliquot of PBMCs went through flow cytometry to measure the percentages of naive CD45RAhigh/CD27high T cells. Libraries were built with 5' RACE. The listed sequencing device is Illumina HiSeq 2500. The second PCR ran for about 6 to 11 cycles and used a J-beta primer mix along with a sample-barcoded 5' primer. A unique molecular identifier was introduced onto each TCR beta cDNA molecule by a template-switch 5' adaptor carrying 12 random nucleotides. Each sample yielded at least 2.5 million CDR3-containing paired-end reads. First-strand cDNA synthesis was performed from all RNA using the Mint cDNA synthesis kit, with priming by a TRBC-specific oligonucleotide. Following uracil-DNA glycosylase treatment, a first 18-cycle PCR with universal primers M1SS and BC2_uni_R was performed on all cDNA. Under the source paper's analysis protocol: For normalization, 1 million high-quality reads were randomly selected from each sample, with every read carrying a distinct molecular identifier. Instead of being binned into consensus sequences, reads that shared molecular identifiers were thrown out. MiTCR, with a Q25 quality threshold and the strictest error-elimination algorithm, was used for CDR3 identification, clonotype clustering and error correction. A nonparametric unseen species model with Euler transformation was used to estimate a lower bound on total TCR beta diversity. The raw public data were reprocessed by TCRdb itself: fastp quality trimming at Q25, MiXCR clonotype calling, in-frame beta chains only. A single entry per CDR3 protein holds the most common genes and DNA from its merged rows. TCRdb, not the original authors, processed these V and J calls. Present in this sample are hundreds of thousands of distinct CDR3 sequences, around half of which were seen just once. The ten largest clonotypes hold 20% to 25% of the sample.

There are 12 amino acids in the CDR3, from cysteine to phenylalanine inclusive. Only the CDR3 region is kept as DNA, spanning 36 bases read in frame from base 1. Ends trimmed: V by 5 bases, J by 4 bases; bases unmatched to a gene: 2. CDR1 and CDR2 (MNHNY, SVGAGI) derive from the germline V gene (reference sequence). In this chain, TRBV6-6 is recombined with TRBJ2-7; TRBD1 fits 7 bases in the junction. Source material: blood. The TCR originated in a man aged 80 or over in good health. The sequenced DNA is TGTGCCAGCAGTGGACAGGTTTACGAGCAGTACTTC. It specifies CASSGQVYEQYF.